This T cell receptor beta chain was obtained from a study of patients and donors after allogeneic stem cell transplantation. Unmatched junction bases numbered 7, after V lost 2 bases and J lost 6 bases. CDR3 length: 15 residues. Germline CDR1 reads MNHEY; CDR2 reads SMNVEV (reference sequence). TCRdb fed the RT-PCR reads into MiXCR, producing one record per CDR3 protein. The table shows about 410,000 distinct CDR3 sequences, with more than 15% occurring only once. The chain combines TRBV27 with TRBJ2-1; 7 nucleotides line up with TRBD2. The origin of this receptor is a human donor who was either an allogeneic HSCT recipient or a stem cell or donor lymphocyte infusion donor (not recorded which). It is not recorded whose cells these are; they may come from a transplant donor. Sequences were obtained from blood, either unsorted or a sorted T cell fraction (not recorded which). CDR3 bases: TGTGCCAGCAGTTTAGCGGGAGACATTGTCAATGAGCAGTTCTTC. Protein sequence: CASSLAGDIVNEQFF.